These T cell receptor beta chains were read from a single sample in a study of T cell repertoires in cytomegalovirus infection. TCRdb ran MiXCR on the reads and lists one entry per CDR3 protein. The sample has approximately 300,000 distinct CDR3 sequences; roughly 25% are singletons. Their antigen targets remain unknown. The sequenced sample was cultured PBMCs, obtained from culture after CMV antigen stimulation. The receptors here all came from a human donor in good health (CMV status not recorded). Some clones in this sample may be carry-over from other donors' samples. The CDR3 runs from the conserved cysteine through the conserved F or W. D genes are given only for firm matches. Part of the rows lack a size; the others show once, few, many or a class for expanded clones.

J | size | D | V | DNA | CDR3
TRBJ1-2 | - | - | TRBV25-1 | TGTGCCAGCAGAGGGCTCTTCTATGGCTACACCTTC | CASRGLFYGYTF
TRBJ1-5 | few | - | TRBV28 | TGTGCCAGCAGTGATCAGCCCCAGCATTTT | CASSDQPQHF
TRBJ1-1 | - | TRBD1 | TRBV19 | TGTGCCAGTATCCAAGGGGGGACAGCGAACACTGAAGCTTTCTTT | CASIQGGTANTEAFF
TRBJ2-1 | - | - | TRBV6-2/TRBV6-3 | TGTGCCAGCGGGCGGGACTCCTACAATGAGCAGTTCTTC | CASGRDSYNEQFF
TRBJ2-2 | - | TRBD2 | TRBV7-2 | TGTGCCAGCAGCTTCCGGACTAGCGGGAGGGCCGGGGAGCTGTTTTTT | CASSFRTSGRAGELFF
TRBJ1-1 | many | - | TRBV12-5 | TGTGCTAGTGGTGGACGGAACAGGAACACTGAAGCTTTCTTT | CASGGRNRNTEAFF
TRBJ2-2 | - | - | TRBV4-1 | TGCGCCAGCAGCACAGGGTCCACCGGGGAGCTGTTTTTT | CASSTGSTGELFF
TRBJ1-1 | - | - | TRBV27 | TGTGCCAGCAGTTTATCGCAGGGTGGCACTGAAGCTTTCTTT | CASSLSQGGTEAFF
TRBJ1-3 | - | - | TRBV6-5 | TGTGCCAGTCACAGGGAGGCAGGAAACACCATATATTTT | CASHREAGNTIYF
TRBJ1-4 | - | TRBD1 | TRBV4-1 | TGCGCCAGCAGCCGAGAGGGACAGCAGGAAAAACTGTTTTTT | CASSREGQQEKLFF
TRBJ2-1 | - | - | TRBV30 | TGTGCCTGCCCTAGGGCTCCTTCATACAATGAGCAGTTCTTC | CACPRAPSYNEQFF
TRBJ2-1 | - | - | TRBV6-5 | TGTGCCAGCAGTTACACCGCTAGCTCCTACAATGAGCAGTTCTTC | CASSYTASSYNEQFF
TRBJ1-5 | many | TRBD1 | TRBV27 | TGTGCCAGCAGTGGACAGGCGGTGGAGCCCCAGCATTTT | CASSGQAVEPQHF
TRBJ2-1 | - | TRBD2 | TRBV7-8 | TGTGCCAGCAGCCTTCCCCTACTAGCGGGAAGCAATGAGCAGTTCTTC | CASSLPLLAGSNEQFF
TRBJ2-4 | many | - | TRBV20-1 | TGCAGTGCTAGATTCCCGCGGGGCATCAAAAACATTCAGTACTTC | CSARFPRGIKNIQYF
TRBJ1-2 | - | - | TRBV28 | TGTGCCAGCCGAAAAAACTATGGCTACACCTTC | CASRKNYGYTF
TRBJ2-5 | once | - | TRBV4-1 | TGCGCCAGCAGCCCCGGGACGGAGTACCAAGAGACCCAGTACTTC | CASSPGTEYQETQYF
TRBJ2-7 | many | TRBD1 | TRBV5-4 | TGTGCCAGCAGCAAGGGACAGGGGGCGAATTACGAGCAGTACTTC | CASSKGQGANYEQYF
TRBJ1-2 | - | - | TRBV14 | TGTGCCAGCAGCCAAGTAGGGGTCTATGGCTACACCTTC | CASSQVGVYGYTF
TRBJ2-7 | many | TRBD2 | TRBV7-2 | TGTGCCAGCAGCTTGCAGTGGACTAGCGGATCCTACGAGCAGTACTTC | CASSLQWTSGSYEQYF
TRBJ1-2 | few | - | TRBV6-2/TRBV6-3 | TGTGCCAGCAGCCCAAGTGGAAGCCAGGGCGGAGGCTACACCTTC | CASSPSGSQGGGYTF
TRBJ2-1 | few | - | TRBV29-1 | TGCAGCGTTAGGGTCAATGAGCAGTTCTTC | CSVRVNEQFF
TRBJ2-5 | - | - | TRBV12-3/TRBV12-4 | TGTGCCAGCAGTGCCGGGGCCATAGCAGGAGAGACCCAGTACTTC | CASSAGAIAGETQYF
TRBJ2-7 | few | TRBD2 | TRBV11-2 | TGTGCCAGCAGCCCGATTAGCGGGAGGGCCGGCGAGCAGTACTTC | CASSPISGRAGEQYF
TRBJ2-1 | many | TRBD1 | TRBV7-2 | TGTGCCAGCAGCTACCTACAGGGGAATGAGCAGTTCTTC | CASSYLQGNEQFF
TRBJ2-3 | many | TRBD1 | TRBV7-2 | TGTGCCAGCAGCCCCGGGACAGCCCGCACAGATACGCAGTATTTT | CASSPGTARTDTQYF
TRBJ2-4 | - | - | TRBV7-9 | TGTGCCAGCAGCTTAACCGTTTCCGGAAACATTCAGTACTTC | CASSLTVSGNIQYF
TRBJ2-1 | - | TRBD2 | TRBV6-6 | TGTGCCAGCAGTTACGGGACTAGCGGGATTGGTGGGGGGTCCTACAATGAGCAGTTCTTC | CASSYGTSGIGGGSYNEQFF
TRBJ2-1 | - | - | TRBV27 | TGTGCCAGCAGCGGGACTGGCCCCAATGAGCAGTTCTTC | CASSGTGPNEQFF
TRBJ1-1 | - | - | TRBV6-1 | TGTGCCAGCAGTGAGAGATTCCGACGAATGAACACTGAAGCTTTCTTT | CASSERFRRMNTEAFF
TRBJ2-1 | - | TRBD2 | TRBV7-2 | TGTGCCAGCAGCTTACAAAGCGGGAGGGGGAACAATGAGCAGTTCTTC | CASSLQSGRGNNEQFF
TRBJ2-1 | many | - | TRBV7-2 | TGTGCCAGCAGCCTATTTCCACTAGAGGTTGAGCAGTTCTTC | CASSLFPLEVEQFF
TRBJ1-2 | many | - | TRBV19 | TGTGCCAGTAGTATAGTTCGGACGGCTAACTATGGCTACACCTTC | CASSIVRTANYGYTF
TRBJ1-1 | many | - | TRBV7-2 | TGTGCCAGCAGCTTAGAGGGGGGGAGGAGAGCTTTCTTT | CASSLEGGRRAFF
TRBJ1-1 | - | - | TRBV29-1 | TGCAGCGTCGGGATCTTCCAGAACACTGAAGCTTTCTTT | CSVGIFQNTEAFF
TRBJ1-2 | few | - | TRBV2 | TGTGCCAGCAGGGGAGAGGTGGTCTATGGCTACACCTTC | CASRGEVVYGYTF
TRBJ1-6 | - | - | TRBV12-3/TRBV12-4 | TGTGCCAGCAGTTTAACAGGAGATAATTCACCCCTCCACTTT | CASSLTGDNSPLHF
TRBJ2-4 | few | - | TRBV5-1 | TGCGCCAGCAGCTCGCTGGGGGGGCCGATAGCCAAAAACATTCAGTACTTC | CASSSLGGPIAKNIQYF
TRBJ2-1 | many | - | TRBV11-2 | TGTGCCAGCAGTGGAACAGGACACAATGAGCAGTTCTTC | CASSGTGHNEQFF
TRBJ2-5 | - | - | TRBV7-2 | TGTGCCAGCAACCTGCATGAGGGGGTGGAGACCCAGTACTTC | CASNLHEGVETQYF
TRBJ2-3 | many | - | TRBV7-9 | TGTGCCAGCAGCTTATTCGCGGACGGGGGCACAGATACGCAGTATTTT | CASSLFADGGTDTQYF
TRBJ2-5 | - | - | TRBV5-4 | TGTGCCAGCAGCTTGGCGGGAGCCCTGGAGACCCAGTACTTC | CASSLAGALETQYF
TRBJ2-5 | few | - | TRBV27 | TGTGCCAGCAGTTGGACTGCCTCCCAAGAGACCCAGTACTTC | CASSWTASQETQYF
TRBJ1-3 | - | - | TRBV19 | TGTGCCAGTACCCGGACTGGAAACACCATATATTTT | CASTRTGNTIYF
TRBJ1-2 | - | TRBD1 | TRBV10-3 | TGTGCCATCAGTGTACGGGACAGGGGCTACACCTTC | CAISVRDRGYTF
TRBJ2-1 | - | TRBD1 | TRBV5-1 | TGCGCCAGCAGCCGGTCCGGGACAGCCTACAATGAGCAGTTCTTC | CASSRSGTAYNEQFF
TRBJ2-1 | many | - | TRBV7-2 | TGTGCCAGCAGCTCCCAGGGAATTAGGTTCTTC | CASSSQGIRFF
TRBJ1-5 | few | TRBD1 | TRBV12-3/TRBV12-4 | TGTGCCAGCAGTCTCAGGACAGGACTTGGGCCCCAGCATTTT | CASSLRTGLGPQHF
TRBJ2-3 | - | TRBD2 | TRBV7-3 | TGTGCCAGCAGCTTAGCGGGAGGAAGGAATACGCAGTATTTT | CASSLAGGRNTQYF
TRBJ2-7 | - | TRBD2 | TRBV28 | TGTGCCAGCAGGGCGAACAGCGGGAGCGAGCAGTACTTC | CASRANSGSEQYF
TRBJ1-1 | - | - | TRBV5-1 | TGCGCCAGCAGAAGGGCCCGGGGGAACACTGAAGCTTTCTTT | CASRRARGNTEAFF
TRBJ2-1 | - | TRBD2 | TRBV6-2/TRBV6-3 | TGTGCCAGCAGTCGATCCACTAGCGGGAGGCCCAATGAGCAGTTCTTC | CASSRSTSGRPNEQFF
TRBJ2-5 | - | - | TRBV29-1 | TGCAGCGAGGGGACGGCAGAGACCCAGTACTTC | CSEGTAETQYF
TRBJ1-4 | - | - | TRBV9 | TGTGCCAGCAGCGCCCAAACCGCCCCAGGGACCGAAAAACTGTTTTTT | CASSAQTAPGTEKLFF
TRBJ2-3 | once | - | TRBV12-3/TRBV12-4 | TGTGCCAGCAGTTTTCGGGGAGATACGCAGTCTTTT | CASSFRGDTQSF
TRBJ1-6 | many | TRBD1 | TRBV7-2 | TGTGCCAGCAGCTACCCCAAGGGGGCCGCTTCACCTAATTCACCCCTCCACTTT | CASSYPKGAASPNSPLHF
TRBJ2-7 | many | - | TRBV7-2 | TGTGCCAGCAGCTTAGATCCGTTGGGGTGGCAGTACTTC | CASSLDPLGWQYF
TRBJ2-1 | - | - | TRBV4-3 | TGCGCCAGCAGCCAATCAAGGGACTTCTCCTACAATGAGCAGTTCTTC | CASSQSRDFSYNEQFF
TRBJ2-7 | few | TRBD1 | TRBV6-2/TRBV6-3 | TGTGCCAGCAATTGGGGACAGATGAGTTCCTACGAGCAGTACTTC | CASNWGQMSSYEQYF